This TCR beta chain was recovered during a study of blood T cell repertoires in COVID-19. Study overall: From T cells, B-cell-depleted T cells, or PBMCs came the material, which was cDNA or gDNA.

Per the authors' pipeline: Estimation of nucleated cell counts relied on the amplification of reference gene primers. Profiling relied on immunoSEQ multiplex PCR, and the TCRdb table lists in-frame clones only, not all of them. The V and J calls and clone size come from that table; D and trimming were worked out from the DNA. The sample gives roughly 91,000 clones, 76% of which show up once; roughly 7.3% is in the top ten. Per the germline V gene, CDR1 is SGHKS and CDR2 is YYEKEE (reference sequence). Trimming shortened V by 1 base and J by 7 bases, and 11 bases separated the two germline ends. This CDR3 has 13 residues.

Source material: peripheral blood. The TCR comes from a man aged 65 to 85 with acute or convalescent COVID-19. The chain recombines TRBV5-5 with TRBJ1-2, with D possibly matching TRBD1 (6 bases). The CDR3 nucleotides are TGTGCCAGCAGCTTGAGGGGGGGATCTGGCTACACCTTC. Translating gives CASSLRGGSGYTF. Full variable domain (missing parts from reference TRBV5-5 and TRBJ1-2): DAGVTQSPTHLIKTRGQQVTLRCSPISGHKSVSWYQQVLGQGPQFIFQYYEKEERGRGNFPDRFSARQFPNYSSELNVNALLLGDSALYLCASSLRGGSGYTFGSGTRLTVV.